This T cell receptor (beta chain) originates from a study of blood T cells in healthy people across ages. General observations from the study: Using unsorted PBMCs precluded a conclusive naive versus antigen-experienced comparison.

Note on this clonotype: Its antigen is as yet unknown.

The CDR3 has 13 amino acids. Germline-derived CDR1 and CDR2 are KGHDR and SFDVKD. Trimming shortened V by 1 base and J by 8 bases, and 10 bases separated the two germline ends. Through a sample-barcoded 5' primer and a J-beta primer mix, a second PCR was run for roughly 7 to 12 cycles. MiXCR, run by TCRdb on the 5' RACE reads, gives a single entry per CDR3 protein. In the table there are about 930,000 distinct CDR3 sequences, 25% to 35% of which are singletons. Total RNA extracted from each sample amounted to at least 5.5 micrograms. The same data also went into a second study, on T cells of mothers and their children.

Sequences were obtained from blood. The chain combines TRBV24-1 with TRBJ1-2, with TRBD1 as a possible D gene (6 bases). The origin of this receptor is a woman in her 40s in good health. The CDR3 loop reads CATSDLGGHGYTF. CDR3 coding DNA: TGTGCCACCAGTGATTTAGGGGGGCACGGCTACACCTTC.